Following are 14 T cell receptor beta chains from one sample sequenced in a study of PD-1 blockade in classical Hodgkin lymphoma (dated by TCRdb to between 2020 and 2021). The time point tag for this specimen amounts to: cycle 2 day 1 (C2D1) of nivolumab. All trial patients had relapsed after autologous stem cell transplantation, with cohorts A, B and C differing in prior brentuximab vedotin exposure. The library was obtained by the immunoSEQ multiplex PCR assay. Drawn from immuneACCESS, this table holds only the in-frame rearrangements with V and J called that TCRdb kept. Clones are partly lost; checked studies trace under half to an unresolved V gene and leave the rest unexplained. Present in this sample are 20,000 or so clones, about four fifths of which were seen just once. The biggest ten clones account for roughly a sixth of the sample. Sequencing was performed on peripheral blood mononuclear cells (PBMCs), taken before the second cycle of nivolumab. The source of these receptors is a human donor with classical Hodgkin lymphoma.

V gene TRBV11-2 combines with J gene TRBJ2-7; 11 bases align to TRBD2. The CDR3 has 15 amino acids. Trimming took 3 bases from V and 6 from J; bases not matched to a gene: 7. The V gene's germline CDR1 is SGHAT and CDR2 FQNNGV. The CDR3 protein is CASSFSGGATSEQYV. The CDR3 coding sequence is TGTGCCAGCAGCTTTAGCGGGGGGGCGACCTCCGAGCAGTACGTC.

The chain joins TRBV5-4 to TRBJ1-2; 9 nucleotides line up with TRBD1. V lost 3 bases and J lost 8; bases outside the gene matches: 8. The length of the CDR3 is 14 residues. Germline CDR1 SGHNT, CDR2 YYREEE (reference sequence). CDR3 region: CASSSRDRVGGYTF. In nucleotides, the CDR3 is TGTGCCAGCAGCTCACGGGACAGGGTCGGCGGCTACACCTTC.

CDR3 region: CASSPDSYGYTF. DNA of the CDR3: TGTGCCAGCAGTCCGGACAGTTATGGCTACACCTTC. The rearrangement links TRBV6-6 to TRBJ1-2; tentative D call: TRBD1 (6 bases). There are 12 residues in the CDR3. CDR1 is MNHNY and CDR2 is SVGAGI in the germline V gene (reference sequence). The germline V and J ends were trimmed by 5 bases and 5 bases, with 9 bases remaining between them.

The table lists this clone with a count of one. This rearrangement joins TRBV6-1 to TRBJ1-4; 9 bases agree with TRBD1. V lost 6 bases, J lost 5 bases, and 7 bases stayed unmatched. This CDR3 spans 15 amino acids. Germline V gives CDR1 MNHNS, CDR2 SASEGT. CDR3 amino acids: CASRTLGTGNEKLFF. The CDR3 DNA sequence: TGTGCCAGCAGGACACTCGGGACAGGGAATGAAAAACTGTTTTTT.

The gene calls are TRBV6-5 and TRBJ2-7; tentatively, D is TRBD1 (6 bases). Trimming took off 6 bases at V and 7 bases at J, with 19 bases between the two ends. This CDR3 region has 14 residues. Germline V gives CDR1 MNHEY, CDR2 SVGAGI. The CDR3 loop is CASRKDTGRQEQYV. CDR3 DNA sequence: TGTGCCAGCAGGAAAGACACAGGGCGCCAGGAGCAGTACGTC.

The CDR3 DNA reads TGTGCCAGCAGCTTAGGTACTAACTATGGCTACACCTTC. Its translation is CASSLGTNYGYTF. This chain joins TRBV7-9 and TRBJ1-2; D remains ambiguous. Germline V lookup: CDR1 SEHNR, CDR2 FQNEAQ (reference sequence). V lost 1 base and J 0 bases, leaving 3 bases between the germline ends. This CDR3 contains 13 residues.

V usage is TRBV7-9 and J usage is TRBJ1-1, with unresolved D. With 2 bases removed from V and 1 base from J, the gap between germline ends came to 11 bases. Germline CDR1 and CDR2: SEHNR and FQNEAQ (reference sequence). The CDR3 has 15 amino acids. Written as DNA, the CDR3 is TGTGCCAGCAGCTTACTGGGGATGGGGAACACTGAAGCTTTCTTT. Translated, it gives CASSLLGMGNTEAFF.

This chain uses TRBV6-1 with TRBJ1-2; the D is unclear. V gave up 5 bases and J gave up 4 bases, with 11 bases separating them. The CDR3 sequence is 13 residues long. Germline loops: CDR1 MNHNS, CDR2 SASEGT. The CDR3 is CASSSGEGYGYTF. CDR3 DNA sequence: TGTGCCAGCAGTTCCGGGGAGGGCTATGGCTACACCTTC.

V gene TRBV6-1 combines with J gene TRBJ1-1; 7 bases match TRBD1. The CDR3 is 15 residues long. V gave up 6 bases and J gave up 0 bases; unmatched junction bases: 7. CDR1 is MNHNS, CDR2 SASEGT, per germline. This CDR3 is CASSQETGMNTEAFF. The CDR3 DNA follows: TGTGCCAGCAGCCAAGAGACAGGGATGAACACTGAAGCTTTCTTT.

The V gene is TRBV2, the J gene TRBJ1-3; D unresolved. The V end was cut by 3 bases, the J end by 0 bases, with 12 bases between. Germline values: CDR1 SNHLY, CDR2 FYNNEI. The CDR3 is 16 amino acids. CDR3 sequence (DNA): TGTGCCAGCAGTGAGATGCGTAGAGTCTCTGGAAACACCATATATTTT. This encodes CASSEMRRVSGNTIYF.

Only one count was recorded for this clone. The chain links TRBV11-3 to TRBJ2-1; 7 bases match TRBD2. The CDR3 consists of 14 residues. With 3 bases clipped from V and 5 bases from J, the junction kept 4 bases outside the gene matches. Germline CDR1 SGHNT, CDR2 YENEEA. CDR3 loop: CASSLSGDHNEQFF. The CDR3, as DNA: TGTGCCAGCAGCTTGAGCGGGGACCACAATGAGCAGTTCTTC.

The chain combines TRBV5-1 with TRBJ2-7; D tentatively reads TRBD1 or TRBD2 (5 bases each). V lost 0 bases to trimming and J lost 5 bases, with 9 bases between them. Germline-derived CDR1 and CDR2 are SGHRS and YFSETQ. The CDR3 runs 13 residues. The CDR3 DNA sequence: TGCGCCAGCAGCTTGGCGATGGGACACGAGCAGTACTTC. Its translation is CASSLAMGHEQYF.

The V gene is TRBV6-1, the J gene TRBJ1-3, with a possible D match to TRBD1 (5 bases). The germline CDR1 and CDR2 sequences are MNHNS and SASEGT. The CDR3 sequence is 14 residues long. Trimming left V 4 bases short and J 4 bases short, with 11 bases between. This CDR3 reads CASSVGVTGNTIYF. The CDR3 region has the DNA TGTGCCAGCAGTGTAGGGGTTACGGGAAACACCATATATTTT.

This chain connects TRBV5-5 to TRBJ2-4; 14 bases are a match to TRBD2. The CDR3 totals 17 residues. The germline V gene encodes CDR1 SGHKS and CDR2 YYEKEE (reference sequence). Germline trimming cut 0 bases from V and 9 bases from J; bases unmatched to any gene: 8. The CDR3 sequence is CASSLAGLAGDLSIQYF. The CDR3 DNA is TGTGCCAGCAGCTTGGCGGGACTAGCGGGAGATTTGAGCATTCAGTACTTC.